The following is a T cell receptor (beta chain) sequence with its context. This sample stems from a study of OX40 agonist ivuxolimab in advanced cancers. At the level of the study: Those enrolled were 82.7% male, with a mean age of around 58 years and ages from about 20 to 90. Past anti-PD-1, anti-PD-L1 or anti-CTLA-4 therapy was accepted, and 40% had received some.

The table came from immunoSEQ multiplex PCR; TCRdb's copy has only in-frame clones and leaves some out. This table has roughly 60,000 clones, 84% appearing once. The receptor was derived from an adult with an advanced solid tumor such as melanoma, head and neck, liver or kidney cancer. Sequencing was performed on CD4+ or CD8+ T cells sorted from blood, taken in a trial of the OX40 agonist ivuxolimab.

The CDR3 bases are TGCGCCAGCAGCTTGAACCAGGAACACTATGGCTACACCTTC. This gives the protein CASSLNQEHYGYTF. V and J are TRBV5-1 and TRBJ1-2, with D hard to call. The CDR3 extends over 14 amino acids. With 1 base removed from V and 3 bases from J, the gap between germline ends came to 10 bases. Germline-derived CDR1 and CDR2 are SGHRS and YFSETQ.